This section outlines one T cell receptor (beta chain) sequence together with its context. The antigen is not known. V was pared by 4 bases and J by 5 bases, with 10 bases of the junction left unmatched. The CDR3 totals 15 residues. Per the germline V gene, CDR1 is SGHNT and CDR2 is YYREEE (reference sequence). This specimen comes from a study of cytotoxic CD8 clonotypes in ibrutinib-treated CLL. Study-level information: 11 relapsed/refractory, about 14 treatment-naive; 17 IGHV unmutated. Productive templates per sample averaged nearly 260,000; productive rearrangements, some 99,000.

General study results and limits: Elevated clonality accompanied ibrutinib response, with a return toward baseline values at progression.

Clones were read by immunoSEQ multiplex PCR, and TCRdb kept only the in-frame ones, dropping some. The data show about 68,000 clones, 90% seen once. Investigators sourced about 2.2 micrograms of genomic DNA from cryopreserved PBMCs for TCR beta libraries. This TCR derives from a human donor with chronic lymphocytic leukemia. V is TRBV5-4 and J is TRBJ2-5, with 8 nucleotides matching TRBD2. The source material was PBMCs, sampled after 12 months of ibrutinib treatment. CDR3 in amino acids: CASSPRGDLGETQYF. The CDR3 DNA reads TGTGCCAGCAGCCCGCGGGGGGACCTGGGTGAGACCCAGTACTTC.